The present T cell receptor beta chain was sequenced within a study of cytomegalovirus exposure and HLA in healthy donors. V gave up 4 bases and J gave up 1 base; unmatched junction bases: 3. The CDR3 contains 16 residues. Germline CDR1 reads SEHNR; CDR2 reads FQNEAQ (reference sequence). Remarks on this clone: Its antigen is not known.

Study-wide findings and caveats: Looking again later, the authors saw that most CMV-associated TCR beta chains seemed HLA-restricted. Among TCR beta chains, those listed as cytomegalovirus-associated numbered more than 150. A later analysis, which compared TCR beta chains of equal frequency, found the HLA-associated ones more clonally expanded.

PCR amplification relied on 60 Vbeta primers (plus 13 Jbeta primers). In the source study's methods: Unique TCR beta chains numbered approximately 80 million in a later analysis, with roughly 10 million shared. TCRdb keeps only in-frame clones here, not all; method: immunoSEQ multiplex PCR. The V and J calls and clone size were taken over from that table, and D and trimming were inferred from the DNA. Among about 130,000 clones listed, around 69% were seen once. Sequencing input: PBMCs. The rearrangement uses TRBV7-9 and TRBJ2-2; 10 positions agree with TRBD1. The sequence was obtained from a human donor in good health. The CDR3 region is CASSSWDRGNTGELFF. The CDR3 coding sequence is TGTGCCAGCAGCTCGTGGGACAGGGGGAACACCGGGGAGCTGTTTTTT. Filled out from reference TRBV7-9 and TRBJ2-2, the complete variable domain reads DTGVSQNPRHKITKRGQNVTFRCDPISEHNRLYWYRQTLGQGPEFLTYFQNEAQLEKSRLLSDRFSAERPKGSFSTLEIQRTEQGDSAMYLCASSSWDRGNTGELFFGEGSRLTVL.